This T cell receptor beta chain was sequenced in a study of CD8+ T cells in alopecia areata. The CDR3 extends over 15 amino acids. CDR1 and CDR2 (germline): SGHVS, FNYEAQ. The V gene lost 5 bases and the J gene lost 2 bases, with 14 bases spanning the gap. This clone occurred a few times. Treatment in this sample: oral pan-JAK inhibitor, 5-10 mg twice daily. Isolation of CD4+ and CD8+ T cells from PBMCs was achieved by sorting. Once RNA had been extracted, it was reverse transcribed into cDNA to act as the sequencing template. Data came from immunoSEQ multiplex PCR; TCRdb stores just in-frame clones and leaves some out. The top ten clones hold roughly 17% of a sample with 160,000 or so clones, roughly 60% of them seen once.

The genes are TRBV7-6 and TRBJ2-3; a weak D match, TRBD1 (7 bases). Sequences were derived from CD4+ T cells sorted from blood, sampled between weeks 55 and 65, from a patient treated with tofacitinib. The source is a human donor with alopecia areata. The CDR3 region is CASSTNRGLTDTQYF. The DNA of the CDR3 is TGTGCCAGCAGCACCAACAGGGGACTCACAGATACGCAGTATTTT.